This is a list of T cell receptor beta chains from one sample in a study of blood T cell repertoires in COVID-19. TCRdb keeps only in-frame clones here, not all; method: immunoSEQ multiplex PCR. The sample consists of almost 400,000 clones, over 85% of them appearing once. The sequenced sample consisted of PBMCs or T cells enriched from blood (not recorded which). These TCRs come from a woman aged 25 to 39 who had recovered from COVID-19. The CDR3 runs from the conserved cysteine through the conserved F or W. The D gene is left open where the match is weak. Part of the rows lack a size; the others show once, few, many or a class for expanded clones.

TRBV12-5	TRBJ1-1	.	.	CASLVDKNTEAFF	TGTGCTAGTCTGGTTGACAAGAACACTGAAGCTTTCTTT
TRBV28	TRBJ1-6	.	TRBD1	CASSRDSSYNSPLHF	TGTGCCAGCAGTAGGGACAGCTCCTATAATTCACCCCTCCACTTT
TRBV5-1	TRBJ1-3	few	.	CASSLLGGPSSGNTIYF	TGCGCCAGCAGCTTGTTGGGGGGACCGAGCTCTGGAAACACCATATATTTT
TRBV15	TRBJ1-1	.	.	CATSRDQFTVRNTEAFF	TGTGCCACCAGCAGAGATCAGTTTACAGTCCGAAACACTGAAGCTTTCTTT
TRBV7-3	TRBJ1-2	.	.	CASSPKGGSYGYTF	TGTGCCAGCAGCCCCAAAGGGGGATCCTATGGCTACACCTTC
TRBV7-2	TRBJ2-5	.	.	CASSLYRGAVGETQYF	TGTGCCAGCAGCTTATATCGGGGGGCGGTAGGAGAGACCCAGTACTTC
TRBV28	TRBJ2-1	once	.	CASRLRDTNYNEQFF	TGTGCCAGCAGGCTCCGGGACACTAACTACAATGAGCAGTTCTTC
TRBV7-8	TRBJ1-5	.	.	CASSPTGQGLRASNQPQHF	TGTGCCAGCAGCCCTACCGGTCAGGGGTTGAGGGCAAGCAATCAGCCCCAGCATTTT
TRBV24-1	TRBJ2-7	.	TRBD1	CATRDRGDPRRTYEQYF	TGTGCCACCCGGGACAGAGGGGACCCAAGGAGAACCTACGAGCAGTACTTC
TRBV7-9	TRBJ1-2	.	TRBD1	CASSRDRGPNYGYTF	TGTGCCAGCAGCCGAGACAGGGGGCCTAACTATGGCTACACCTTC
TRBV11-1	TRBJ1-5	.	.	CASSQGSNQPQHF	TGTGCCAGCAGCCAGGGGAGCAATCAGCCCCAGCATTTT
TRBV11-3	TRBJ2-7	.	.	CASSLGPAREQYF	TGTGCCAGCAGCTTAGGACCCGCGAGGGAGCAGTACTTC
TRBV11-1	TRBJ2-1	.	TRBD1	CASSFGRDSFYNEQFF	TGTGCCAGCAGCTTTGGTCGGGACAGCTTCTACAATGAGCAGTTCTTC
TRBV15	TRBJ2-5	.	TRBD2	CATSRAGGLGETQYF	TGTGCCACCAGCAGAGCGGGGGGGCTCGGGGAGACCCAGTACTTC
TRBV27	TRBJ1-1	.	.	CASSFLSTEHTEAFF	TGTGCCAGCAGTTTCCTATCGACAGAGCACACTGAAGCTTTCTTT
TRBV19	TRBJ1-5	.	.	CASMAGFNQPQHF	TGTGCCAGTATGGCGGGGTTCAATCAGCCCCAGCATTTT
TRBV3-1/TRBV3-2	TRBJ2-1	.	TRBD1	CASSPRQGQQFF	TGTGCCAGCAGCCCTAGACAGGGTCAGCAGTTCTTC
TRBV7-9	TRBJ1-1	.	TRBD1	CASSPGGQGWSTEAFF	TGTGCCAGCAGCCCAGGAGGACAGGGCTGGAGCACTGAAGCTTTCTTT
TRBV5-1	TRBJ2-2	.	.	CASTPSAGATGELFF	TGCGCCAGCACCCCGTCGGCAGGGGCAACCGGGGAGCTGTTTTTT
TRBV9	TRBJ2-5	.	TRBD1	CASSVGTGFQETQYF	TGTGCCAGCAGCGTAGGGACAGGGTTCCAAGAGACCCAGTACTTC
TRBV29-1	TRBJ1-1	.	.	CSVTGQMNTEAFF	TGCAGCGTAACGGGACAAATGAACACTGAAGCTTTCTTT
TRBV5-1	TRBJ1-2	.	.	CASRGGQTKANYGYTF	TGCGCCAGCAGGGGTGGACAGACCAAAGCTAACTATGGCTACACCTTC
TRBV4-1	TRBJ1-6	.	TRBD1	CASSQDKGDVWDRQENSPLHF	TGCGCCAGCAGCCAAGATAAAGGCGATGTATGGGACAGACAAGAAAATTCACCCCTCCACTTT
TRBV5-4	TRBJ1-2	.	.	CASSFTGSSYTF	TGTGCCAGCAGCTTCACAGGGAGTAGCTACACCTTC
TRBV19	TRBJ1-2	.	.	CASKEQGPDGYTF	TGTGCCAGTAAGGAGCAGGGGCCGGATGGCTACACCTTC
TRBV7-3	TRBJ2-3	.	TRBD2	CASSAGGPTRTDTQYF	TGTGCCAGCAGCGCGGGGGGCCCAACGCGCACAGATACGCAGTATTTT
TRBV6-4	TRBJ1-1	.	.	CASSETLNTEAFF	TGTGCCAGCAGTGAAACATTGAACACTGAAGCTTTCTTT
TRBV27	TRBJ1-5	.	TRBD1	CASRPRQGSNQPQHF	TGTGCCAGCAGACCCAGACAGGGTAGCAATCAGCCCCAGCATTTT
TRBV5-6	TRBJ2-7	.	.	CASRRTAYSYEQYF	TGTGCCAGCAGGCGGACAGCTTACTCCTACGAGCAGTACTTC
TRBV12-3/TRBV12-4	TRBJ1-4	.	.	CASTLGVKKLFF	TGTGCCAGCACCTTGGGCGTCAAAAAACTGTTTTTT
TRBV4-1	TRBJ2-7	once	.	CASSQRASGRYEQYF	TGCGCCAGCAGCCAACGTGCTAGTGGGAGGTACGAGCAGTACTTC
TRBV5-1	TRBJ1-1	.	.	CASSLLGGETEAFF	TGCGCCAGCAGCCTCCTTGGGGGGGAAACTGAAGCTTTCTTT
TRBV9	TRBJ1-3	.	.	CASSVATGGNGPNTIYF	TGTGCCAGCAGCGTAGCTACCGGAGGGAATGGTCCAAACACCATATATTTT
TRBV12-3/TRBV12-4	TRBJ1-1	once	.	CASIAGQGQAFF	TGTGCCAGCATCGCTGGGCAGGGTCAAGCTTTCTTT
TRBV12-3/TRBV12-4	TRBJ1-4	.	.	CAILSATNEKLFF	TGTGCCATCCTTTCTGCAACTAATGAAAAACTGTTTTTT
TRBV11-2	TRBJ2-5	.	.	CASSLDPLQETQYF	TGTGCCAGCAGCTTAGACCCACTCCAAGAGACCCAGTACTTC
TRBV11-2	TRBJ2-7	few	TRBD1	CASSSRTGGIYEQYF	TGTGCCAGCAGCTCTCGGACAGGGGGCATCTACGAGCAGTACTTC